This is a list of T cell receptor beta chains from one sample in a study of blood T cells in healthy people across ages. TCRdb recomputed calls from the 5' RACE reads with MiXCR, one row per CDR3 protein. The sample consists of under 2,000,000 distinct CDR3 sequences, 40% to 55% of them appearing once. The sequencing input was blood. The receptors come from a woman aged 40 to 50 in good health. The conserved cysteine and the conserved F or W are not part of the CDR3 here. Clone size appears in some rows only: once, few, many, or a class for an expanded clone.

size	V	CDR3
-	TRBV23-1	ASSRPLRFFILKRRDRGTEEQY
-	TRBV6-1	ASKQGYGYT
few	TRBV27	ASSLGTGSINEQY
once	TRBV20-1	SAKGGLRETQY
-	TRBV11-2	ASSLDGPAETQY
-	TRBV10-3	AISERVKEQF
few	TRBV28	ASSPRGAGNQPQH
-	TRBV6-5	ASSWDRTQPQH
-	TRBV4-2	ASSQDSGDTYYGYT
few	TRBV29-1	SVEDSPGSAYGYT
-	TRBV20-1	SASAHQQGVTYEQY
-	TRBV15	ATSRDLGTDFQETQY
few	TRBV20-1	SATGLGDEQF
-	TRBV25-1	ASSEYILGNSPLH
once	TRBV11-2	ASSLEGFGTGMTDTQY
-	TRBV5-5	ASTQLDGYNEQY
few	TRBV7-2	ASSSSPSAGREKLF
few	TRBV4-1	ASSPILTDTQY
-	TRBV2	ASKSEGAAKNIQY
-	TRBV7-2	ASSPWDRGRGTQY
-	TRBV6-2/TRBV6-3	ASSSQDPRNTEAF
few	TRBV6-5	ASSYYGGASYNEQF
-	TRBV7-2	AGSSGNGNQPQH
-	TRBV7-2	ASSLSRLGGEETQY
-	TRBV4-2	ASSQDRLGTNEQY
few	TRBV7-7	ASSPATSSGEQY
-	TRBV7-2	ASSSHRGVVRDYEQY
few	TRBV28	ASSAGPPREETQY
many	TRBV28	ASSLGGQNYGYT
-	TRBV12-3/TRBV12-4	ASSLGRIAPDAQY
-	TRBV20-1	SARETGFKSYNEQF
once	TRBV24-1	ATSEKTEGPGLRYEQY
once	TRBV27	ASSYLRTGGFVDGYT
-	TRBV7-6	ASSPWGAYGYT
once	TRBV14	ASSPRRGRGYT
-	TRBV25-1	ASSDMGGNQPQH
-	TRBV6-4	ASSDRGGPYNEQY
-	TRBV7-8	ASSLVAGNNYGYT
-	TRBV7-9	ASSSGQDYNSPLH
-	TRBV6-5	ASSYLPISSSYNEQF
few	TRBV5-1	ASSLAGGQQYGYT
-	TRBV5-1	ASSTGQGALSRQY
-	TRBV10-3	AIMADVEDTQY
-	TRBV27	ASQRTGTSYNSPLH
-	TRBV9	ASSAAGTSGGVGYNEQF
-	TRBV6-5	ASISPGRDGYT
-	TRBV28	ASSSGTSGVISTDTQY
-	TRBV4-2	ASSRQDSDQETQF
few	TRBV28	ASSLKGGGYT
few	TRBV6-6	ASSYVGGGNGYT
few	TRBV20-1	SARIASGAYNEQF
-	TRBV29-1	SVGPGLASYEQY